The 3 T cell receptor beta chains listed next were all sequenced from one sample in a study of T-cell reconstitution after alpha-beta-depleted transplantation in children. Unique molecular identifiers were built into the TCRbeta library. TCRdb fed the PCR reads into MiXCR, producing one record per CDR3 protein. This sample yields 200,000 to 250,000 distinct CDR3 sequences, of which roughly a tenth are seen a single time; approximately 30% belongs to the top ten. The sample in question was PBMCs, obtained before TCRalphabeta/CD19-depleted stem cell transplant. The receptors were gathered from a child younger than two with acute myeloid leukemia, due to receive a stem cell transplant.

A remark on this clonotype: A much larger clone is a single base away; this may be a read error. This CDR3 is CASSQRYTGLDGYPF. The CDR3 DNA reads as TGCGCCAGCAGCCAACGCTATACAGGGCTGGATGGCTACCCCTTC. This sequence joins TRBV4-1 and TRBJ1-2, with D possibly TRBD1 on 6 matching bases. CDR1 and CDR2 from the germline V gene are MGHRA and YSYEKL. CDR3 length: 15 residues.

V and J are TRBV6-1 and TRBJ2-7; D possibly corresponds to TRBD1 (6 bases). CDR3 length equals 13 residues. Germline CDR1 is MNHNS and CDR2 is SASEGT. V lost 10 bases and J lost 5, with 18 bases in between. CDR3 protein: CATSPQGLDEQYF. In DNA form, the CDR3 reads TGTGCCACCTCACCCCAGGGGTTGGACGAGCAGTACTTC.

V and J are TRBV7-4 and TRBJ1-5; TRBD1 matches at 9 bases. J lost 1 base, V lost 2 bases, and 12 bases had no gene match. There are 19 residues in the CDR3. Germline V lookup: CDR1 SGHVT, CDR2 SQSDAQ. DNA for the CDR3: TGTGCCAGCAGCTTACCGCCTACAGGGGGCAATTTAAGCAATCAGCCCCAGCATTTT. Translated: CASSLPPTGGNLSNQPQHF.